The 25 T cell receptor beta chains reported below all come from one sample, sequenced in a study of T cell responses to AZD1222 COVID-19 vaccine. Sequencing was performed with immunoSEQ multiplex PCR; in TCRdb, only in-frame clones are kept and a portion is missing. The table has 140,000 to 150,000 clones, approximately 94% seen once. The specimen comprised peripheral blood, sampled on day 0 of AZD1222 vaccination. The source of these receptors is an adult in good health.

The genes are TRBV11-2 and TRBJ2-2, with 8 positions matching TRBD1. From germline, CDR1 is SGHAT and CDR2 FQNNGV. The CDR3 sequence is 16 residues long. The V and J ends lost 0 bases and 1 base, in that order; junction bases with no gene match: 1. The CDR3 spells CASSLDGQGNTGELFF. The CDR3 region has the DNA TGTGCCAGCAGCTTAGACGGACAGGGGAACACCGGGGAGCTGTTTTTT. Variable domain in full (rest from reference TRBV11-2 and TRBJ2-2): EAGVAQSPRYKIIEKRQSVAFWCNPISGHATLYWYQQILGQGPKLLIQFQNNGVVDDSQLPKDRFSAERLKGVDSTLKIQPAKLEDSAVYLCASSLDGQGNTGELFFGEGSRLTVL.

This clone was counted a single time. The chain employs TRBV5-6 and TRBJ1-1; TRBD1 might be the D (5 bases). The CDR3 contains 14 residues. Germline-derived CDR1 and CDR2 are SGHDT and YYEEEE. Trimming left V 0 bases short and J 1 base short, with 7 bases between. CDR3 amino acids: CASSLEGRNTEAFF. In DNA form, the CDR3 reads TGTGCCAGCAGCTTGGAGGGACGGAACACTGAAGCTTTCTTT.

V gene TRBV6-5 combines with J gene TRBJ2-5, with 7 positions matching TRBD1. There are 13 residues in the CDR3. CDR1 and CDR2 from the germline V gene are MNHEY and SVGAGI. V shed 5 bases and J 5 bases; nucleotides not matched to a gene: 5. This CDR3 reads CASSLTGLETQYF. CDR3 DNA sequence: TGTGCCAGCAGTCTGACAGGGTTGGAGACCCAGTACTTC.

The chain uses TRBV6-1 and TRBJ1-1; the D is unclear. This CDR3 region has 14 residues. Trimming left V 1 base short and J 3 bases short, with 9 bases between. The V gene's germline CDR1 is MNHNS and CDR2 SASEGT. CDR3 bases: TGTGCCAGCAGTGAAGACCCGACGTACACTGAAGCTTTCTTT. Its protein is CASSEDPTYTEAFF.

The chain has TRBV7-9 and TRBJ2-1; 7 bases map to TRBD2. CDR1 is SEHNR and CDR2 is FQNEAQ in the germline V gene (reference sequence). V gave up 4 bases and J gave up 7 bases; unmatched junction bases: 10. The length of the CDR3 is 15 residues. The CDR3 is CASSSTGGSGNEQFF. The CDR3 DNA reads TGTGCCAGCAGCTCGACCGGCGGGAGTGGGAATGAGCAGTTCTTC.

The chain joins TRBV12-3 or TRBV12-4 to TRBJ1-3; no definite D call. V was trimmed by 5 bases and J by 11 bases, leaving 7 bases between them. The CDR3 consists of 10 residues. The CDR3 DNA sequence: TGTGCCAGCAGTGCCGCCGCCATATATTTT. This translates into CASSAAAIYF.

The chain links TRBV30 to TRBJ2-7, with D unresolved. V shed 2 bases and J shed 5 bases, with 10 bases lying between them. Germline CDR1 is GTSNPN and CDR2 is SVGIG (reference sequence). This CDR3 is built from 12 residues. The CDR3 bases are TGTGCCTGGAGTAGGGCTGGGAACGAGCAGTACTTC. It is translated as CAWSRAGNEQYF.

This rearrangement joins TRBV28 to TRBJ2-7, with 8 nucleotides matching TRBD2. Germline CDR1 reads MDHEN; CDR2 reads SYDVKM. V dropped 3 bases and J dropped 4; count of bases not matched to a gene: 8. The CDR3 is made up of 15 amino acids. For the CDR3, the DNA is TGTGCCAGCAGTTTGGTGGGACTAGTGGGGTACGAGCAGTACTTC. The encoded protein is CASSLVGLVGYEQYF.

V is TRBV4-1 and J is TRBJ1-2; D might be TRBD1 (6 bases). The germline CDR1 and CDR2 sequences are MGHRA and YSYEKL. The length of the CDR3 is 16 residues. The V end lost 0 bases, the J end lost 1 base, and 12 bases lay between the germline ends. CDR3 coding DNA: TGCGCCAGCAGCCAAGATGCGGGGGGCGGTAACTATGGCTACACCTTC. This codes for CASSQDAGGGNYGYTF.

The chain employs TRBV15 and TRBJ2-3; possible D gene TRBD1, 6 bases. From germline, CDR1 is LNHNV and CDR2 YYDKDF (reference sequence). The CDR3 is 16 amino acids. V dropped 1 base and J dropped 3 bases, with 14 bases sitting between them. Written as DNA, the CDR3 is TGTGCCACCAGCAGAGCTGGGAGTCAGGGGACAGATACGCAGTATTTT. Translated: CATSRAGSQGTDTQYF.

CDR3 sequence: CASSLGGLPGHGNTIYF. DNA of the CDR3: TGTGCCAGCAGCTTAGGAGGACTGCCAGGACACGGAAACACCATATATTTT. The chain uses TRBV7-2 and TRBJ1-3; D possibly corresponds to TRBD1 (5 bases). V was pared by 1 base and J by 4 bases, with 17 bases between. Germline V gene sequence: CDR1 SGHTA, CDR2 FQGNSA. The CDR3 sequence is 17 residues long.

The V gene is TRBV7-9, the J gene TRBJ2-7; no clear D. Germline V gives CDR1 SEHNR, CDR2 FQNEAQ (reference sequence). The CDR3 extends over 15 amino acids. V gave up 1 base and J gave up 0 bases, with 10 bases separating them. In DNA, the CDR3 is TGTGCCAGCAGCTTAGAGGCAGAAAGCTCCTACGAGCAGTACTTC. Residues: CASSLEAESSYEQYF.

In its sample, this clone was seen once. This chain joins TRBV18 and TRBJ2-1; 10 nucleotides align to TRBD2. Per the germline V gene, CDR1 is KGHSH and CDR2 is LQKENI. The V gene end was trimmed by 3 bases and the J gene end by 7 bases; junction bases not matched to a gene: 9. CDR3 size: 16 residues. CDR3 sequence reads: CASSPWPRAGGNEQFF. The CDR3 nucleotides are TGTGCCAGCTCACCTTGGCCCCGAGCGGGAGGGAATGAGCAGTTCTTC.

Comments on this clone: The identical CDR3 is also encoded by other nucleotide sequences in the sample. The CDR3 DNA sequence: TGTGCCAGCTCACCCACAGGGACTAATGAAAAACTGTTTTTT. It is translated as CASSPTGTNEKLFF. V and J are TRBV18 and TRBJ1-4; TRBD1 is a possible D gene (6 bases). V dropped 3 bases and J dropped 2 bases, with 7 bases sitting between them. This CDR3 comprises 14 residues. The germline V gene encodes CDR1 KGHSH and CDR2 LQKENI.

The chain links TRBV18 to TRBJ2-1; 11 bases line up with TRBD2. Looked up from germline, CDR1 is KGHSH and CDR2 is LQKENI. CDR3 length: 15 amino acids. The junction had 3 bases not matched to a gene; V was cut back by 1 base and J by 7 bases. CDR3 coding DNA: TGTGCCAGCTCACCACAAACTAGCGGGGGAAATGAGCAGTTCTTC. It yields the protein CASSPQTSGGNEQFF.

The V gene is TRBV18, the J gene TRBJ2-1; D remains ambiguous. V lost 1 base and J lost 2, with 3 bases in between. Per germline, CDR1 KGHSH and CDR2 LQKENI. The CDR3 loop spans 13 amino acids. This chain's CDR3 is CASSPLTYNEQFF. CDR3 sequence (DNA): TGTGCCAGCTCACCACTCACCTACAATGAGCAGTTCTTC.

This chain connects TRBV28 to TRBJ2-2; TRBD2 aligns across 7 bases. The V gene end was trimmed by 6 bases and the J gene end by 0 bases; junction bases not matched to a gene: 1. Germline CDR1 and CDR2: MDHEN and SYDVKM. The CDR3 is 14 amino acids. Here the CDR3 reads CASSRGANTGELFF. CDR3 coding DNA: TGTGCCAGCAGCCGGGGGGCGAACACCGGGGAGCTGTTTTTT.

The gene calls are TRBV3-1 (or the pseudogene TRBV3-2) and TRBJ1-1, with D possibly TRBD1 on 5 matching bases. Germline assignment: CDR1 LGHDT and CDR2 YNNKEL (reference sequence). The CDR3 has 14 residues. V was shortened by 3 bases and J by 6 bases, with 14 bases between the two germline ends. CDR3 sequence: CASSQRGLRSEAFF. Written as DNA, the CDR3 is TGTGCCAGCAGCCAGAGGGGTCTCAGATCTGAAGCTTTCTTT.

The chain joins TRBV5-4 to TRBJ1-2; a weak D match, TRBD1 (5 bases). V gave up 2 bases and J gave up 5 bases, with 13 bases separating them. The CDR3 covers 14 residues. Germline assignment: CDR1 SGHNT and CDR2 YYREEE (reference sequence). CDR3 in amino acids: CASSFSGAGYGYTF. As DNA, the CDR3 is TGTGCCAGCAGCTTTTCCGGGGCTGGATATGGCTACACCTTC.

The chain carries TRBV7-6 and TRBJ2-7; D ambiguous. CDR1 is SGHVS and CDR2 is FNYEAQ in the germline V gene. This CDR3 has 12 amino acids. Deletions cut 5 bases from V and 5 bases from J, with 10 bases between. The CDR3 here is CASSASRNEQYF. CDR3 coding DNA: TGTGCCAGCAGCGCATCTAGAAACGAGCAGTACTTC.

The chain links TRBV20-1 to TRBJ1-1, with a tentative D call TRBD1 (6 bases). Germline CDR1 DFQATT, CDR2 SNEGSKA (reference sequence). The CDR3 extends over 11 amino acids. V was clipped by 7 bases and J by 3 bases, with 9 bases between them. In DNA form, the CDR3 reads TGCAGTGTCTCAGGGGACACTGAAGCTTTCTTT. It yields the protein CSVSGDTEAFF.

In its sample, this clone was seen a few times. The chain joins TRBV27 to TRBJ2-7; possibly TRBD1 for D (7 bases). CDR1 is MNHEY, CDR2 SMNVEV, per germline (reference sequence). There are 14 residues in the CDR3. V gave up 5 bases and J gave up 3 bases, with 14 bases separating them. DNA of the CDR3: TGTGCCAGCAGTCCGCGGGACAGAAGCTACGAGCAGTACTTC. This sequence encodes CASSPRDRSYEQYF.

V gene TRBV5-1 combines with J gene TRBJ2-3; no definite D call. Trimming pared 0 bases from V and 5 bases from J, leaving 4 bases between. The CDR3 has 12 amino acids. Germline CDR1 is SGHRS and CDR2 is YFSETQ. The CDR3 loop reads CASSLERDTQYF. The CDR3 region has the DNA TGCGCCAGCAGCTTGGAGAGAGATACGCAGTATTTT.

The gene calls are TRBV2 and TRBJ1-4, with a weak D call TRBD1 (5 bases). CDR3 size: 15 residues. Per germline, CDR1 SNHLY and CDR2 FYNNEI. Trimming removed 1 base at V and 0 bases at J, with 6 bases between. The CDR3, as DNA: TGTGCCAGCAGTGAAGGGGGCGCAACTAATGAAAAACTGTTTTTT. Translating gives CASSEGGATNEKLFF.

The V and J genes are TRBV7-2 and TRBJ1-1; D unresolved. The CDR3 has 14 residues. CDR1 and CDR2 (germline): SGHTA, FQGNSA. V was cut by 6 bases and J by 1 base, with 12 bases left in between. The CDR3 here is CASSFDGRNTEAFF. CDR3 coding DNA: TGTGCCAGCAGTTTTGACGGAAGGAACACTGAAGCTTTCTTT.